Each of the 6 T cell receptor beta chains below was sequenced from the same sample in a study of cytomegalovirus exposure and HLA in healthy donors. The PCR had 60 Vbeta and 13 Jbeta primers. Repertoires were generated with immunoSEQ multiplex PCR, while TCRdb's copy carries only in-frame clones and drops some. Of over 150,000 clones in the sample, roughly 79% were seen once. The sample consisted of PBMCs. Source of these receptors: a woman aged 45-65 years in good health and CMV-seronegative.

This clone was detected only once. CDR3 sequence reads: CAISERDRPTDTQYF. The CDR3 DNA follows: TGTGCCATCAGTGAGAGGGACAGGCCCACAGATACGCAGTATTTT. The J gene is TRBJ2-3, the V gene TRBV10-3, with 8 bases aligning to TRBD1. The V gene's germline CDR1 is ENHRY and CDR2 SYGVKD. This CDR3 has 15 amino acids. Trimming took 2 bases from V and 2 from J; bases not matched to a gene: 3.

The V gene is TRBV4-3, the J gene TRBJ2-2; no clear D. Germline V gene lookup returns CDR1 LGHNA and CDR2 YSLEER. Trimming removed 2 bases from V and 1 base from J, with 14 bases in between. CDR3 length: 17 residues. The DNA for the CDR3 is TGCGCCAGCAGCCAAACGGTCCCCGGAGAGAACACCGGGGAGCTGTTTTTT. Translated: CASSQTVPGENTGELFF.

The chain employs TRBV27 and TRBJ2-6; 8 bases line up with TRBD1. The V segment lost 8 bases and the J segment 0 bases; nucleotides outside the gene matches: 6. CDR3 length: 16 residues. Germline V gene data show CDR1 as MNHEY and CDR2 as SMNVEV (reference sequence). The CDR3 DNA is TGTGCCAGCGGGGACAGGATCGACTCTGGGGCCAACGTCCTGACTTTC. This encodes CASGDRIDSGANVLTF.

This clone was seen a few times. The chain is built from TRBV5-5 and TRBJ1-6; TRBD1 is a possible D gene (5 bases). Germline CDR1 is SGHKS and CDR2 is YYEKEE (reference sequence). CDR3 length: 15 residues. V dropped 3 bases and J dropped 10 bases, with 17 bases sitting between them. CDR3 coding DNA: TGTGCCAGCAGCTCCCTAGGCAGGGTTGTGTCACCCCTCCACTTT. Protein product: CASSSLGRVVSPLHF.

The rearrangement uses TRBV11-2 and TRBJ2-7; the match to TRBD1 covers 8 bases. Germline V gene sequence: CDR1 SGHAT, CDR2 FQNNGV. This CDR3 is 18 amino acids long. Trimming removed 1 base from V and 3 bases from J; junction bases left unmatched: 14. The CDR3 loop reads CASSLGASGTGSFYEQYF. The CDR3 nucleotides read TGTGCCAGCAGCTTAGGGGCCTCCGGGACAGGATCGTTCTACGAGCAGTACTTC.

The rearrangement uses TRBV2 and TRBJ2-5, with 7 bases that match TRBD2. The CDR3 has 15 residues. Trimming took 7 bases from V and 3 from J; bases not matched to a gene: 11. The germline V gene encodes CDR1 SNHLY and CDR2 FYNNEI. CDR3 bases: TGTGCCAGCAACAAGCGGGGTGATTGGGAAGAGACCCAGTACTTC. This gives the protein CASNKRGDWEETQYF.